The T cell receptor (beta chain) described here comes from a study of immune evolution from preneoplasia to lung adenocarcinoma. This CDR3 has 14 amino acids. The ends were cut back, 6 bases at V and 7 bases at J, with 16 bases in the middle. CDR1 and CDR2 (germline): SGHKS, YYEKEE (reference sequence). Resections took place in Japan or China from 2014 to 2017. Histologic diagnosis was independently verified by two lung pathologists. Libraries were prepared by immunoSEQ multiplex PCR; TCRdb keeps only in-frame clonotypes and omits some of them. The table lists about 2,500 clones, approximately 81% of them singletons. With respect to this clone: Its matching antigen is unknown.

Points from the study as a whole: From normal lung to invasive adenocarcinoma, top clone frequencies appeared to decrease. T cell clonality was higher in KRAS-mutant than EGFR-mutant or wild-type nodules.

Source material: FFPE invasive lung adenocarcinoma tissue. The chain carries TRBV5-5 and TRBJ1-4, with no clear D. The source is a person aged 55-80 years with invasive lung adenocarcinoma. The CDR3 DNA reads TGTGCCAGCATCATAGGTAGCGCCGGTGAAAAACTGTTTTTT. This encodes CASIIGSAGEKLFF.